This section outlines one T cell receptor beta chain sequence together with its context. Trimming took off 5 bases at V and 8 bases at J, with 16 bases between the two ends. This CDR3 spans 14 amino acids. CDR1 and CDR2 (germline): SEHNR, FQNEAQ (reference sequence). Using immunoSEQ multiplex PCR, the repertoire was profiled, and TCRdb retains in-frame clones only, with some absent. The data show millions of clones, just over 90% seen once. The sample comes from a study of shared clonotypes between healthy human individuals. Sequencing was performed on naive CD4+ T cells from PBMCs. Subset defined: CD45RA+ positively selected. The clonotype comes from a man younger than 30 in good health. Some clones in this sample may be carry-over from other donors' samples. This chain links TRBV7-9 with TRBJ2-1, with D perhaps matching TRBD1 (6 bases). CDR3 sequence (DNA): TGTGCCAGCAGCGCCGGAGGACAGTTTGATGAGCAGTTCTTC. It is translated as CASSAGGQFDEQFF.